This T cell receptor (beta chain) was recorded in a study of blood T cell repertoires in COVID-19. Germline CDR1 LNHDA, CDR2 SQIVND (reference sequence). V gave up 3 bases and J gave up 3 bases; unmatched junction bases: 4. This CDR3 has 15 residues. Source study methods: How many nucleated cells were present was estimated from reference gene primer amplification. Some clones are missing from TCRdb's copy, which holds only in-frame ones; the method was immunoSEQ multiplex PCR. For V, J and clone size, that table is used; D and trimming come from the DNA. The repertoire has 95,000 or so clones, 79% of them found once; the top ten carry 15% to 20%.

The chain has TRBV19 and TRBJ2-1; 8 bases are shared with TRBD2. The sequenced material came from peripheral blood. The receptor's source is a woman older than 75 with active or convalescent COVID-19. The CDR3 sequence: CASSINGRDYNEQFF. The CDR3 DNA is TGTGCCAGTAGTATTAACGGGAGGGACTACAATGAGCAGTTCTTC.